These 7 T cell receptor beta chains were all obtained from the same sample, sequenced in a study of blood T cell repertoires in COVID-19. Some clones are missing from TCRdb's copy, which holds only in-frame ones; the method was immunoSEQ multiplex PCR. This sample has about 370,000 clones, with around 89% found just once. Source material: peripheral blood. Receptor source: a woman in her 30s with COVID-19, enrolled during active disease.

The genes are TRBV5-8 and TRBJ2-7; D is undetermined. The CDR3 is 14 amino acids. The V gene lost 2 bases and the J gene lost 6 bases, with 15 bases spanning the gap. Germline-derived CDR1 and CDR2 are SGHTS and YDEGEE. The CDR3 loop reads CASSFTGSWSEQYF. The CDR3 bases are TGTGCCAGCAGCTTCACCGGGTCGTGGTCCGAGCAGTACTTC.

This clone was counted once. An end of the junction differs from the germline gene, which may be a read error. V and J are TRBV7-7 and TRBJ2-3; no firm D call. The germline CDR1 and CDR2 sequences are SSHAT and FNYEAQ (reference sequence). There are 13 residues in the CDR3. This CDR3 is CASSLAEADTQYF. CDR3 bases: TGTGCTAGCAGCTTAGCTGAGGCAGATACGCAGTATTTT.

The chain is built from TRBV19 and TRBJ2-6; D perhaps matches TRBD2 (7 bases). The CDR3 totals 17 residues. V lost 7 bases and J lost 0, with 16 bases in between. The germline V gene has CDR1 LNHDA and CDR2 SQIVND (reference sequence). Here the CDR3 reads CASMWGGLNSGANVLTF. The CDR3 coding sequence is TGTGCCAGTATGTGGGGGGGCCTCAACTCTGGGGCCAACGTCCTGACTTTC. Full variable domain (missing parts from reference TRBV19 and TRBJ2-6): DGGITQSPKYLFRKEGQNVTLSCEQNLNHDAMYWYRQDPGQGLRLIYYSQIVNDFQKGDIAEGYSVSREKKESFPLTVTSAQKNPTAFYLCASMWGGLNSGANVLTFGAGSRLTVL.

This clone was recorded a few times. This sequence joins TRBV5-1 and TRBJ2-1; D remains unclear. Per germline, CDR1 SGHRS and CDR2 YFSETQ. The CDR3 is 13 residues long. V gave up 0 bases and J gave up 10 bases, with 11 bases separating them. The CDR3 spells CASSLADTSEQFF. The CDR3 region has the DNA TGCGCCAGCAGCTTGGCCGACACGTCAGAGCAGTTCTTC. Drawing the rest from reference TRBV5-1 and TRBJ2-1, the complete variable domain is KAGVTQTPRYLIKTRGQQVTLSCSPISGHRSVSWYQQTPGQGLQFLFEYFSETQRNKGNFPGRFSGRQFSNSRSEMNVSTLELGDSALYLCASSLADTSEQFFGPGTRLTVL.

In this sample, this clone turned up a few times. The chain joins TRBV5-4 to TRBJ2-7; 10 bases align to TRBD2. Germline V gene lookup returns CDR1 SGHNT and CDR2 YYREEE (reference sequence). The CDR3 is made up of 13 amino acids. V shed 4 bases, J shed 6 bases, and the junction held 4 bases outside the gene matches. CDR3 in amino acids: CASSPGLAVEQYF. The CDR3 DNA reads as TGTGCCAGCAGCCCCGGACTAGCGGTCGAGCAGTACTTC.

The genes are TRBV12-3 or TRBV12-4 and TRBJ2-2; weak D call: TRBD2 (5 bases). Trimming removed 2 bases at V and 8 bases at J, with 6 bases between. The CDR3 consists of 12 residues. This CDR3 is CASSLTGGELFF. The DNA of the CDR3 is TGTGCCAGCAGTTTAACGGGGGGGGAGCTGTTTTTT.

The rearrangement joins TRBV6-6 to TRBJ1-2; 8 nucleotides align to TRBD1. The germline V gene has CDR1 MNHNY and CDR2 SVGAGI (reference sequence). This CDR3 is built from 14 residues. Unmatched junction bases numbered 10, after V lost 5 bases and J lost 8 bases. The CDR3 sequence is CASSSPDRDKGYTF. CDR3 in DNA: TGTGCCAGCAGTAGTCCGGACAGGGATAAGGGCTACACCTTC.